These 10 T cell receptor beta chains were sequenced from one sample in a study of shared clonotypes between healthy human individuals. Selected positively for CCR7 and CD45RO-negative, naive CD8 cells excluded terminally differentiated effector memory CD45RA+ cells. Data came from immunoSEQ multiplex PCR; TCRdb stores just in-frame clones and leaves some out. The sample holds hundreds of thousands of clones; about 95% are singletons and the top ten take approximately 0.12%. The sample was naive CD8+ T cells sorted from blood. The receptor set was obtained from a woman in her 30s in good health.

The chain joins TRBV6-6 to TRBJ1-1; 8 nucleotides line up with TRBD1. J gave up 1 base and V 4 bases, and 2 bases lay outside the gene matches. The germline V gene encodes CDR1 MNHNY and CDR2 SVGAGI (reference sequence). The length of the CDR3 is 14 residues. The CDR3 reads CASSSTGANTEAFF. Here the CDR3 DNA reads TGTGCCAGCAGTTCGACAGGGGCGAACACTGAAGCTTTCTTT.

This chain connects TRBV28 to TRBJ1-5; D gene unclear. CDR1 MDHEN and CDR2 SYDVKM come from the germline V gene. The V end lost 8 bases, the J end lost 2 bases, and 16 bases lay between the germline ends. CDR3 size: 15 residues. CDR3 in amino acids: CASCLSEHGNQPQHF. The DNA for the CDR3 is TGTGCCAGCTGTCTGTCCGAACATGGCAATCAGCCCCAGCATTTT. The variable domain in full, with the rest retrieved from reference TRBV28 and TRBJ1-5, is DVKVTQSSRYLVKRTGEKVFLECVQDMDHENMFWYRQDPGLGLRLIYFSYDVKMKEKGDIPEGYSVSREKKERFSLILESASTNQTSMYLCASCLSEHGNQPQHFGDGTRLSIL.

The chain couples TRBV18 to TRBJ2-5; D is unclear. Trimming shortened V by 2 bases and J by 5 bases, and 15 bases separated the two germline ends. Per germline, CDR1 KGHSH and CDR2 LQKENI. The CDR3 loop spans 15 amino acids. The CDR3 DNA reads as TGTGCCAGCTCACCAGAAATAAGGGTTCGGGAGACCCAGTACTTC. The encoded protein is CASSPEIRVRETQYF.

With regard to this clone: At one boundary the junction diverges from the germline segment, which might be a read error. The chain uses TRBV28 and TRBJ1-4, with D maybe TRBD1 (6 bases). The germline gives CDR1 MDHEN, CDR2 SYDVKM. The CDR3 sequence is 12 residues long. CDR3 amino acids: CASSSDKGEDIF. For the CDR3, the DNA is TGTGCCAGCAGTTCGGACAAGGGGGAGGATATTTTT.

Note on this clone: Additional DNA sequences in this sample encode the identical CDR3. The chain recombines TRBV29-1 with TRBJ2-1, with a possible D match to TRBD2 (5 bases). The V end lost 4 bases, the J end lost 3 bases, and 10 bases lay between the germline ends. The CDR3 is made up of 13 amino acids. The germline gives CDR1 SQVTM, CDR2 ANQGSEA. CDR3 nucleotides: TGCAGCGTTGTCGTGGGGAGCTACAATGAGCAGTTCTTC. Translation: CSVVVGSYNEQFF.

This sequence joins TRBV20-1 and TRBJ1-1, with D tentatively TRBD1 (5 bases). The CDR3 is 10 amino acids. The germline V gene has CDR1 DFQATT and CDR2 SNEGSKA (reference sequence). V shed 4 bases and J shed 10 bases, with 10 bases lying between them. CDR3 in amino acids: CSAIDSPAFF. CDR3 bases: TGCAGTGCTATAGACAGCCCAGCTTTCTTT.

CDR3 nucleotide sequence: TGTGCCAGCAGCGGATTCGGCGGCTACACCTTC. It specifies CASSGFGGYTF. The V and J genes are TRBV6-5 and TRBJ1-2; no clear D gene. Germline CDR1 is MNHEY and CDR2 is SVGAGI. V gave up 6 bases and J gave up 8 bases, with 10 bases separating them. There are 11 residues in the CDR3.

The rearrangement uses TRBV13 and TRBJ2-7; D unresolved. The germline V gene has CDR1 PRHDT and CDR2 FYEKMQ (reference sequence). This CDR3 spans 13 amino acids. Trimming left V 5 bases short and J 2 bases short, with 10 bases between. The CDR3 here is CASSLRSTYEQYF. The CDR3 DNA follows: TGTGCCAGCAGCCTCAGAAGCACCTACGAGCAGTACTTC.

V and J are TRBV11-2 and TRBJ2-7; D remains ambiguous. This CDR3 has 14 amino acids. Germline V gene data show CDR1 as SGHAT and CDR2 as FQNNGV. V shed 1 base and J shed 5 bases, with 12 bases lying between them. This CDR3 reads CASSLGGSAHEQYF. As DNA, the CDR3 is TGTGCCAGCAGCTTAGGAGGTTCCGCGCACGAGCAGTACTTC.

Turning to this clone: Other nucleotide sequences in the sample specify the same CDR3. The chain couples TRBV5-6 to TRBJ2-7; possibly TRBD1 for D (6 bases). Trimming took 0 bases from V and 3 from J, leaving 7 bases between them. Looked up from germline, CDR1 is SGHDT and CDR2 is YYEEEE. The CDR3 has 13 amino acids. The CDR3 region has the DNA TGTGCCAGCAGCTTGGTCAGGGGCTACGAGCAGTACTTC. It specifies CASSLVRGYEQYF.